Listed below are T cell receptor beta chains from one sample, sequenced in a study of metastatic and nonmetastatic thyroid tumors. Via MiXCR, TCRdb re-called the PCR reads. The table has tens of thousands of clones, around 16% seen once. Sequencing was carried out using blood. The receptors originated from a male donor with papillary thyroid cancer or a benign thyroid nodule (not recorded which). Some clones in this sample may be carry-over from other donors' samples. Both conserved end residues are part of each CDR3. A D gene is named only where the DNA matches it firmly. Size is omitted from some rows. Given values are once, few, many or a class for expanded clones.

clone_size	v_call	j_call	d_call	cdr3_nt	cdr3_aa
.	TRBV4-1	TRBJ2-1	.	TGCGCCAGTGGGGGATGGGGCTATGAGCAGTTCTTC	CASGGWGYEQFF
many	TRBV11-2	TRBJ1-2	.	TGTGCCAGCAGCTTTTCAGGACAGAGTAACTATGGCTACACCTTC	CASSFSGQSNYGYTF
many	TRBV20-1	TRBJ2-5	.	TGCAGTGCTAGACGACCACTACAAGAGACCCAGTACTTC	CSARRPLQETQYF
many	TRBV20-1	TRBJ2-5	.	TGCAGTGCTAGCAGGGGACCTCAAGAGACCCAGTACTTC	CSASRGPQETQYF
many	TRBV5-1	TRBJ1-3	.	TGCGCCAGCCCCACGGGACACTCTGGAAACACCATATATTTT	CASPTGHSGNTIYF
.	TRBV12-3/TRBV12-4	TRBJ1-1	TRBD1	TGTGCCAGCAGATGGACGGCAGGGGGCTCCACTGAAGCTTTCTTT	CASRWTAGGSTEAFF
.	TRBV5-1	TRBJ1-4	.	TGCGCCAGCAGTGGCCGGGGGGCTTCAAATGAAAAACTGTTTTTT	CASSGRGASNEKLFF
many	TRBV10-3	TRBJ1-5	.	TGTGCCATCAGAGCCGAGGGCAATCAGCCCCAGCATTTT	CAIRAEGNQPQHF
many	TRBV14	TRBJ2-2	.	TGTGCCAGCAGCCAAGTTATAGGACCTCCTCTAGTCTCCGGGGAGCTGTTTTTT	CASSQVIGPPLVSGELFF
many	TRBV20-1	TRBJ2-3	TRBD2	TGCAGTGCTAAAGACCCTAGCGGGGTGACAGATACGCAGTATTTT	CSAKDPSGVTDTQYF
.	TRBV30	TRBJ2-3	TRBD2	TGTGCCTGGTGCCTCGGGGTGCGGGGGGCAGGTGATACGCAGTATTTT	CAWCLGVRGAGDTQYF
.	TRBV9	TRBJ2-7	TRBD2	TGTGCCAGCAGCGTAGGGACTAGCACCTACGAGCAGTACTTC	CASSVGTSTYEQYF
many	TRBV11-2	TRBJ1-1	.	TGTGCCAGCAGCTTCCACAGCAACACTGAAGCTTTCTTT	CASSFHSNTEAFF
many	TRBV18	TRBJ2-5	.	TGTGCCAGCTCACCACCTTCGGTCCCAGGGGTGAAGACACAAGAGACCCAGTACTTC	CASSPPSVPGVKTQETQYF
many	TRBV29-1	TRBJ2-2	.	TGCAGCGTTGAAGATAGGGGAGGGGAGCTGTTTTTT	CSVEDRGGELFF
many	TRBV5-6	TRBJ2-3	TRBD2	TGTGCCAGCAGCTTTTTAGCGGGAGGGCAGGTTAAAGATACGCAGTATTTT	CASSFLAGGQVKDTQYF
many	TRBV7-3	TRBJ2-1	.	TGTGCCAGCAGCTTAAGGGGTGACTCGGAGCAGTTCTTC	CASSLRGDSEQFF
many	TRBV27	TRBJ2-1	.	TGTGCCAGCAGTTTCGAGGGGGGTTCACCCTACAATGAGCAGTTCTTC	CASSFEGGSPYNEQFF
few	TRBV6-2/TRBV6-3	TRBJ2-6	.	TGTGCCAGCAAGGGGGTGGGGCGGCTCTCTGGGGCCAACGTCCTTACTTTC	CASKGVGRLSGANVLTF
many	TRBV6-2/TRBV6-3	TRBJ2-2	TRBD2	TGTGCCAGCAGTTACCTTGTCCCCCCAGCGGGAGTATTAAACACCGGGGAGCTGTTTTTT	CASSYLVPPAGVLNTGELFF
few	TRBV19	TRBJ1-2	.	TGTGCCAGTAGTATAGGGGCATGCCCTAACTATGGCTGCACCTTC	CASSIGACPNYGCTF
many	TRBV11-2	TRBJ2-5	TRBD1	TGTGCCAGCAGCCCGATACGGACAGGTGGGGAGACCCAGTACTTC	CASSPIRTGGETQYF
.	TRBV28	TRBJ1-2	TRBD1	TGTGCCAGCATTCTATCATTTTCGGGCACAGGGGTTGTGGGCTACACCTTC	CASILSFSGTGVVGYTF
many	TRBV24-1	TRBJ1-2	.	TGTGCCACCCTGACAGGTTTTAATGGCTACACCTTC	CATLTGFNGYTF
many	TRBV28	TRBJ2-2	TRBD1	TGTGCCAGCAACAGGGGGTGGAACACCGGGGAGCTGTTTTTT	CASNRGWNTGELFF
few	TRBV2	TRBJ2-7	.	TGTGCCAGCAGTGAATTTCTGAGCTCCTACGAGCAGTACTTC	CASSEFLSSYEQYF
many	TRBV20-1	TRBJ2-3	.	TGCAGTGCTGCCCCAGGGGCGCGGAGCACAGATACGCAGTATTTT	CSAAPGARSTDTQYF
many	TRBV5-1	TRBJ1-4	TRBD1	TGCGCCAGCAGCTTTGAGACAGGGAACGAAAAACTGTTTTTT	CASSFETGNEKLFF
many	TRBV6-1	TRBJ1-6	.	TGTGCCAGCAGTTCCTACAATTCACCCCTCCACTTT	CASSSYNSPLHF
many	TRBV20-1	TRBJ1-2	TRBD1	TGCAGTGCTAGAGGGACAGGGGACTATGGCTACACCTTC	CSARGTGDYGYTF
many	TRBV6-1	TRBJ2-3	TRBD2	TGTGCCAGCAGGGACGCGGAGCGGGGGATCACAGATACGCAGTATTTT	CASRDAERGITDTQYF
many	TRBV2	TRBJ1-1	.	TGTGCCAGCAGTGAAGGGGGGACGAACACTGAAGCTTTCTTT	CASSEGGTNTEAFF
many	TRBV18	TRBJ1-3	.	TGTGCCAGCTCGACGGACATCTCTGGAAACACCATATATTTT	CASSTDISGNTIYF
few	TRBV5-5	TRBJ2-2	TRBD2	TGTGCCAGCCTGACTAGCGGGGGCCACACCGGGGAGCTGTTTTTT	CASLTSGGHTGELFF
.	TRBV30	TRBJ1-6	TRBD1	TGTGCCTGGAGTGGCGGACAGGATAATTCACCCCTCCACTTT	CAWSGGQDNSPLHF
.	TRBV2	TRBJ2-5	TRBD1	TGTGCCAGCAAGTGGGACAGGGGAAGTAAAGAGACCCAGTACTTC	CASKWDRGSKETQYF